This TCR beta chain was obtained from a study of blood T cells in healthy people across ages. Study conclusions and caveats: Strong correlation existed between TCR beta diversity and naive T cell percentage.

It was with a sample-barcoded 5' primer and a J-beta primer mix that a second PCR of roughly 7 to 12 cycles was run. TCRdb re-derived calls from the 5' RACE reads in MiXCR, one entry per CDR3 protein. Of 1.8 million or so distinct CDR3 sequences in the sample, more than 35% were seen once. Germline V gene data show CDR1 as LGHNA and CDR2 as YSLEER. This CDR3 comprises 13 residues. V shed 1 base and J shed 6 bases, with 10 bases lying between them. Concerning this clonotype: The antigen remains undetermined. A read error is possible here, since a much larger clone lies one base away.

The chain employs TRBV4-3 and TRBJ2-7; a weak D match, TRBD2 (5 bases). The TCR sequence derives from a human donor in good health. Sample: blood. CDR3 sequence reads: CASSQVDGVEQYF. CDR3 coding DNA: TGCGCCAGCAGCCAAGTCGACGGGGTCGAGCAGTACTTC.